This T cell receptor (beta chain) was captured in a study of T cell responses to AZD1222 COVID-19 vaccine. CDR3 length: 14 amino acids. Trimming removed 5 bases at V and 1 base at J, with 10 bases between. Germline V gives CDR1 SGHAT, CDR2 FQNNGV. Using immunoSEQ multiplex PCR, the repertoire was profiled, and TCRdb retains in-frame clones only, with some absent. The sample has about 86,000 clones, 60% to 80% seen once. The TCR originated in an adult in good health. Here the sequenced sample was peripheral blood, taken on day 0 of AZD1222 vaccination. This chain connects TRBV11-2 to TRBJ2-3; D not certain. The CDR3 reads CASSPFGGTDTQYF. In DNA form, the CDR3 reads TGTGCCAGCAGCCCGTTTGGGGGCACAGATACGCAGTATTTT.